The 7 T cell receptor beta chains below all came from one sample that was sequenced in a study of response to subunit inactivated influenza vaccine. TCRdb reprocessed the RT-PCR reads via MiXCR and lists one record per CDR3 protein. The repertoire has 450,000 to 600,000 distinct CDR3 sequences, under 8.5% of them found once; the top ten carry around 13%. Sequenced here: PBMCs from blood, sampled about 23 months after vaccination. The receptors shown here come from a man between 50 and 69 years old who received an inactivated influenza vaccine.

This clonotype was picked up many times. The V call is TRBV5-1, the J call TRBJ2-3; 9 bases are shared with TRBD2. CDR1 SGHRS and CDR2 YFSETQ come from the germline V gene. Losses at the gene ends were 2 bases for V and 6 bases for J; bases not matched to a gene: 1. This CDR3 has 13 residues. The CDR3 reads CASSLAGGDTQYF. CDR3 nucleotide sequence: TGCGCCAGCAGCTTAGCGGGAGGCGATACGCAGTATTTT. Looking up the rest from reference TRBV5-1 and TRBJ2-3 gives the full variable domain: KAGVTQTPRYLIKTRGQQVTLSCSPISGHRSVSWYQQTPGQGLQFLFEYFSETQRNKGNFPGRFSGRQFSNSRSEMNVSTLELGDSALYLCASSLAGGDTQYFGPGTRLTVL.

This clonotype was detected ten times or more. The V gene is TRBV28, the J gene TRBJ1-2; TRBD1 agrees at 7 bases. The germline V gene has CDR1 MDHEN and CDR2 SYDVKM. The CDR3 contains 20 residues. Trimming at V came to 5 bases and at J to 4 bases, leaving 25 bases not matched to a gene. The CDR3 DNA sequence: TGTGCCAGCAGTCCACTTGGGACAGCTGCACGACTTCCAGGCGGCTATGGCTACACCTTC. Translation gives CASSPLGTAARLPGGYGYTF.

This clonotype was counted a few times. The rearrangement joins TRBV28 to TRBJ2-7; TRBD1 agrees at 8 bases. V shed 10 bases and J 5 bases; nucleotides not matched to a gene: 13. This CDR3 contains 14 residues. CDR1 is MDHEN and CDR2 is SYDVKM in the germline V gene. CDR3 DNA sequence: TGTGCCATCACATCGTTCCAGGGGGCCCACGAGCAGTACTTC. Its translation: CAITSFQGAHEQYF. The complete variable domain, with remaining parts taken from reference TRBV28 and TRBJ2-7, reads DVKVTQSSRYLVKRTGEKVFLECVQDMDHENMFWYRQDPGLGLRLIYFSYDVKMKEKGDIPEGYSVSREKKERFSLILESASTNQTSMYLCAITSFQGAHEQYFGPGTRLTVT.

This clonotype was observed a few times. The chain has TRBV20-1 and TRBJ2-7, with D perhaps given as TRBD1 or TRBD2 (5 bases each). CDR1 and CDR2 (germline): DFQATT, SNEGSKA (reference sequence). The V end was cut by 4 bases, the J end by 3 bases, with 10 bases between. The CDR3 spans 12 residues. The CDR3, as DNA: TGCAGTGCTACCAGGGACCGCTACGAGCAGTACTTC. It encodes CSATRDRYEQYF.

The rearrangement joins TRBV5-1 to TRBJ2-3; D may match TRBD1 or TRBD2 (5 bases each). Trimming took 5 bases from V and 2 from J, leaving 21 bases between them. The CDR3 covers 17 residues. In germline, CDR1 is SGHRS, CDR2 YFSETQ. The CDR3 sequence is CASSFGTDSYFTDTQYF. The CDR3 DNA reads TGCGCCAGCAGTTTCGGGACGGACTCATATTTCACAGATACGCAGTATTTT. The full variable domain, rest sourced from reference TRBV5-1 and TRBJ2-3, is KAGVTQTPRYLIKTRGQQVTLSCSPISGHRSVSWYQQTPGQGLQFLFEYFSETQRNKGNFPGRFSGRQFSNSRSEMNVSTLELGDSALYLCASSFGTDSYFTDTQYFGPGTRLTVL.

The chain has TRBV7-9 and TRBJ1-1; D ambiguous. Between the trimmed V and J ends, which lost 1 base and 3 bases, there was a span of 6 bases. Per germline, CDR1 SEHNR and CDR2 FQNEAQ (reference sequence). The CDR3 covers 13 residues. The CDR3 spells CASSLEGHTEAFF. CDR3 nucleotide sequence: TGTGCCAGCAGCTTAGAAGGACACACTGAAGCTTTCTTT. The variable domain in full, with the rest retrieved from reference TRBV7-9 and TRBJ1-1, is DTGVSQNPRHKITKRGQNVTFRCDPISEHNRLYWYRQTLGQGPEFLTYFQNEAQLEKSRLLSDRFSAERPKGSFSTLEIQRTEQGDSAMYLCASSLEGHTEAFFGQGTRLTVV.

J is TRBJ2-7 and V is TRBV24-1; D might be TRBD2 (6 bases). Germline values: CDR1 KGHDR, CDR2 SFDVKD. Trimming stripped 5 bases from V and 12 bases from J, with 13 bases between. This CDR3 contains 11 residues. This CDR3 is CATSVATRLYF. The DNA of the CDR3 is TGTGCCACCAGTGTCGCGACTAGACTGTACTTC.